This T cell receptor (beta chain) was observed in a study of T cell responses to AZD1222 COVID-19 vaccine. Study as a whole: Some second doses came at about 4 weeks and others at about 12 weeks; these were pooled.

Study findings and constraints: Two doses of AZD1222 preceded a rise in Spike-specific TCR breadth and depth.

The CDR3 is 17 amino acids. Germline CDR1 LGHDT, CDR2 YNNKEL (reference sequence). Unmatched junction bases numbered 4, after V lost 2 bases and J lost 3 bases. To note about this clone: As yet, its antigen is unknown.

Data came from immunoSEQ multiplex PCR; TCRdb stores just in-frame clones and leaves some out. The sample holds over 100,000 clones, about 94% seen once. The clonotype comes from an adult in good health. The chain combines TRBV3-1 (or the pseudogene TRBV3-2) with TRBJ2-1; 13 nucleotides agree with TRBD2. The sequenced sample was peripheral blood, obtained on day 0 of AZD1222 vaccination. The CDR3 is CASSQRLAGGGYNEQFF. CDR3 in DNA: TGTGCCAGCAGCCAAAGACTAGCGGGAGGCGGCTACAATGAGCAGTTCTTC.